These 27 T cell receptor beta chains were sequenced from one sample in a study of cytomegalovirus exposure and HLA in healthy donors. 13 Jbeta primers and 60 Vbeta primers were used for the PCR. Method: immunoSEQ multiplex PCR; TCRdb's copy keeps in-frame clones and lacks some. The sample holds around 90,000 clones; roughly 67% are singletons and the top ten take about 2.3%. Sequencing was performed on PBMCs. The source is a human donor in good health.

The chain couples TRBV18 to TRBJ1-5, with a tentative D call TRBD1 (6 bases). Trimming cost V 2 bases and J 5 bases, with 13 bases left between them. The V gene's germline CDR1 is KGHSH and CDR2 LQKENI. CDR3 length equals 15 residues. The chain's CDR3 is CASSPGVGADQPQHF. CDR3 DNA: TGTGCCAGCTCACCAGGAGTGGGGGCAGATCAGCCCCAGCATTTT.

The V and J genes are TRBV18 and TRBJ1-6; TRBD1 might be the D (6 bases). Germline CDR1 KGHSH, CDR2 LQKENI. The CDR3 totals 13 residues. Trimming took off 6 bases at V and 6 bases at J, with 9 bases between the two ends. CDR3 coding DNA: TGTGCCAGCTCTGGACAGAGTAATTCACCCCTCCACTTT. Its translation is CASSGQSNSPLHF. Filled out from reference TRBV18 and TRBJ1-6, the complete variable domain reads NAGVMQNPRHLVRRRGQEARLRCSPMKGHSHVYWYRQLPEEGLKFMVYLQKENIIDESGMPKERFSAEFPKEGPSILRIQQVVRGDSAAYFCASSGQSNSPLHFGNGTRLTVT.

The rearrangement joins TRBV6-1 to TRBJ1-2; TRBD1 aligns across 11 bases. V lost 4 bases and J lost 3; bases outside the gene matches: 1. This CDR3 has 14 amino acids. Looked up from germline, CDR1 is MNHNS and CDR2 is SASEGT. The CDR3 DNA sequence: TGTGCCAGCAGTGGGGACAGGGGGTACTATGGCTACACCTTC. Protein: CASSGDRGYYGYTF.

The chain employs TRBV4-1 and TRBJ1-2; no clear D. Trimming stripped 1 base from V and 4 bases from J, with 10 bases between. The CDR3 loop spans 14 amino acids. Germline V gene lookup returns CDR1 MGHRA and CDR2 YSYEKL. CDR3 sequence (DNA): TGCGCCAGCAGCCAAGTTCCAGGCATCTATGGCTACACCTTC. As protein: CASSQVPGIYGYTF.

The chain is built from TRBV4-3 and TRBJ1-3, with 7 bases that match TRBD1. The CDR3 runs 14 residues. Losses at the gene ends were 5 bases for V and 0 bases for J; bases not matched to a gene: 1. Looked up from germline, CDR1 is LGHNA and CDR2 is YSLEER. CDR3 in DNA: TGCGCCAGCAGCTGGGACAGCTCTGGAAACACCATATATTTT. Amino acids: CASSWDSSGNTIYF.

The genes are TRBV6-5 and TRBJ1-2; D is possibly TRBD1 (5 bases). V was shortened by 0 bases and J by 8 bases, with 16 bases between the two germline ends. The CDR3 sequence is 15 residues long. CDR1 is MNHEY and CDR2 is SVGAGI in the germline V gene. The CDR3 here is CASSYSGGVSLGYTF. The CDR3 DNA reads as TGTGCCAGCAGTTACTCGGGAGGGGTTTCATTAGGCTACACCTTC.

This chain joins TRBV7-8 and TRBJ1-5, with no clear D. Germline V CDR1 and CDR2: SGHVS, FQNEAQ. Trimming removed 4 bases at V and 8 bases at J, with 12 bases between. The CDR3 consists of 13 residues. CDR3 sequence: CASSSFPLEPQHF. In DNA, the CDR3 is TGTGCCAGCAGCTCCTTCCCCCTCGAGCCCCAGCATTTT. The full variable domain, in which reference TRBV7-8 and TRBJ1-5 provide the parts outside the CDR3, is GAGVSQSPRYKVAKRGQDVALRCDPISGHVSLFWYQQALGQGPEFLTYFQNEAQLDKSGLPSDRFFAERPEGSVSTLKIQRTQQEDSAVYLCASSSFPLEPQHFGDGTRLSIL.

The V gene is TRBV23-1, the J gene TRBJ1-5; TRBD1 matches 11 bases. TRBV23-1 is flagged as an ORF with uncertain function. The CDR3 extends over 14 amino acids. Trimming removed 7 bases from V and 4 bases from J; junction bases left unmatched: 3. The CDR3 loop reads CASTRDRGNQPQHF. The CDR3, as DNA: TGCGCCAGCACTCGGGACAGGGGGAATCAGCCCCAGCATTTT.

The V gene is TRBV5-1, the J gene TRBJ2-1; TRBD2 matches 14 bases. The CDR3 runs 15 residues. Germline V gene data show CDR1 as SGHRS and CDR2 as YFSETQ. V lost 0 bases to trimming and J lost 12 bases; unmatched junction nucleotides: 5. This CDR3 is CASSLATSGGAGQFF. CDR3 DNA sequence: TGCGCCAGCAGCTTGGCGACTAGCGGGGGGGCGGGGCAGTTCTTC.

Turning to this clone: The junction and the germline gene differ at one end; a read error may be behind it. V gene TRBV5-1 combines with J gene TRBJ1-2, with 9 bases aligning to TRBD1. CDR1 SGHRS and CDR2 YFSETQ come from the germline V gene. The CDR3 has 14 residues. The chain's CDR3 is CASSFLDRGDGYAF. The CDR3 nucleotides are TGCGCCAGCAGCTTCCTGGACAGGGGAGATGGCTACGCCTTC. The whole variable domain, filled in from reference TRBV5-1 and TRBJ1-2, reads KAGVTQTPRYLIKTRGQQVTLSCSPISGHRSVSWYQQTPGQGLQFLFEYFSETQRNKGNFPGRFSGRQFSNSRSEMNVSTLELGDSALYLCASSFLDRGDGYAFGSGTRLTVV.

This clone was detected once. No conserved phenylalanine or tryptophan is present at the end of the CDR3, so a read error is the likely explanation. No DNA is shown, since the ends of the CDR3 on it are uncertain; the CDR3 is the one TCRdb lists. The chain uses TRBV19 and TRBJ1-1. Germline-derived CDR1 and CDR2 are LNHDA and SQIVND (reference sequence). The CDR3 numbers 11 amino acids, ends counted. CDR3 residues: CASSMGFGLAS.

This chain's CDR3 is CASLTTGDDTQYF. The CDR3 bases are TGCGCCAGCCTGACTACGGGGGACGATACGCAGTATTTT. This rearrangement joins TRBV10-1 to TRBJ2-3; D perhaps matches TRBD2 (6 bases). Deletions cut 8 bases from V and 6 bases from J, with 15 bases between. The CDR3 has 13 residues. In germline, CDR1 is WNHNN, CDR2 SYGVQD (reference sequence).

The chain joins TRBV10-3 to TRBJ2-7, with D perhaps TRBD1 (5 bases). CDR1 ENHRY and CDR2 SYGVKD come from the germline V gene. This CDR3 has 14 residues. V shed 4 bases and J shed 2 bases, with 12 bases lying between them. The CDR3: CAISVNPGPYEQYF. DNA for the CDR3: TGTGCCATCAGTGTGAACCCAGGGCCCTACGAGCAGTACTTC.

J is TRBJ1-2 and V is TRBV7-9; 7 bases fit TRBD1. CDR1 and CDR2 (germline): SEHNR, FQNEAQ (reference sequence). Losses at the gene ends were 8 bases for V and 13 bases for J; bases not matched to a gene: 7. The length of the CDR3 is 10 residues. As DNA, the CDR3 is TGTGCCAGCGTCTCCGGGACAGTCACCTTC. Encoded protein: CASVSGTVTF.

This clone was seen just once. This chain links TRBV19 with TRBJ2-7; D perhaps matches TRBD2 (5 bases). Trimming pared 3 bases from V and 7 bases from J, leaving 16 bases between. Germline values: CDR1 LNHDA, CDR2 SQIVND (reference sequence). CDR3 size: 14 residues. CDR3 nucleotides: TGTGCCAGTAGTATGGAAGGATGGAGAGGGGAGCAGTACTTC. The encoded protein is CASSMEGWRGEQYF. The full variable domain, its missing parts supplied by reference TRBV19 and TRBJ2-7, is DGGITQSPKYLFRKEGQNVTLSCEQNLNHDAMYWYRQDPGQGLRLIYYSQIVNDFQKGDIAEGYSVSREKKESFPLTVTSAQKNPTAFYLCASSMEGWRGEQYFGPGTRLTVT.

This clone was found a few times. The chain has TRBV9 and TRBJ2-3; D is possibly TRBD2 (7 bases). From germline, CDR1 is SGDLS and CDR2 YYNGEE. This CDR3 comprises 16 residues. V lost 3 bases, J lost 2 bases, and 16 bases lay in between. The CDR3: CASSAPRGAATDTQYF. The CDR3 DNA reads TGTGCCAGCAGCGCCCCACGGGGGGCGGCCACAGATACGCAGTATTTT. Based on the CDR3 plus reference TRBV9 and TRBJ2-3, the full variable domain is DSGVTQTPKHLITATGQRVTLRCSPRSGDLSVYWYQQSLDQGLQFLIQYYNGEERAKGNILERFSAQQFPDLHSELNLSSLELGDSALYFCASSAPRGAATDTQYFGPGTRLTVL.

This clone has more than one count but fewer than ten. CDR3 nucleotide sequence: TGCGCCAGCAGCCAATCCGGGTTCGAGGGAGAAAAACTGTTTTTT. This translates into CASSQSGFEGEKLFF. This chain links TRBV4-3 with TRBJ1-4; no clear D. V gave up 2 bases and J gave up 8 bases, with 15 bases separating them. The CDR3 loop spans 15 amino acids. Germline values: CDR1 LGHNA, CDR2 YSLEER.

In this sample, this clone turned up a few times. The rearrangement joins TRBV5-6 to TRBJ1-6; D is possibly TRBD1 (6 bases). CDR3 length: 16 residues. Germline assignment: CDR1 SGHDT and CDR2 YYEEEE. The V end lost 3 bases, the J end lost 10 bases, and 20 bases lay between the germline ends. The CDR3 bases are TGTGCCAGCAGCTCAGGCCAAGGGGGGGACGGGTCACCCCTCCACTTT. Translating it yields CASSSGQGGDGSPLHF.

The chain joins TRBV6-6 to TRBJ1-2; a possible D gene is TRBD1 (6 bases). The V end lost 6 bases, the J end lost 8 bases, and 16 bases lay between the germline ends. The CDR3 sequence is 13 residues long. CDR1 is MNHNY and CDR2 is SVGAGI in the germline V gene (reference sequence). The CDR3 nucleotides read TGTGCCAGCAGCCTAGGGACATTCGGGGGCTACACCTTC. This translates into CASSLGTFGGYTF.

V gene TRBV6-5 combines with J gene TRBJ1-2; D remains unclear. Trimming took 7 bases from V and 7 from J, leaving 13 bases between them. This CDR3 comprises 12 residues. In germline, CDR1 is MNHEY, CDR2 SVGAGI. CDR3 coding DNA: TGTGCCAGCACGCCGGGGAAAGCTGGCTACACCTTC. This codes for CASTPGKAGYTF.

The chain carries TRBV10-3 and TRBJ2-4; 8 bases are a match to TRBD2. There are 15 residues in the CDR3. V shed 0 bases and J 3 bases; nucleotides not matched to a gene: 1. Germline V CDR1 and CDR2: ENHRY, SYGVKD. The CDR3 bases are TGTGCCATCAGTGAGTCCGGGAGGGGCAAAAACATTCAGTACTTC. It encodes CAISESGRGKNIQYF.

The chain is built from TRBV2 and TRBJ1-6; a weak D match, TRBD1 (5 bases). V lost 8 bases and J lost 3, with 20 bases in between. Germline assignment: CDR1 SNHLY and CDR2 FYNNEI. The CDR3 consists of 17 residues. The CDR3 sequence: CASCRYMTGGYNSPLHF. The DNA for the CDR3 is TGTGCCAGCTGCCGTTATATGACCGGGGGCTATAATTCACCCCTCCACTTT.

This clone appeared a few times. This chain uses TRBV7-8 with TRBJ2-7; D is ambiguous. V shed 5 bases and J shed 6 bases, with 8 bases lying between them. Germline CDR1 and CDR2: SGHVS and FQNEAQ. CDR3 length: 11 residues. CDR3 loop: CASSGVGEQYF. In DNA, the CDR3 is TGTGCCAGCAGCGGAGTAGGCGAGCAGTACTTC.

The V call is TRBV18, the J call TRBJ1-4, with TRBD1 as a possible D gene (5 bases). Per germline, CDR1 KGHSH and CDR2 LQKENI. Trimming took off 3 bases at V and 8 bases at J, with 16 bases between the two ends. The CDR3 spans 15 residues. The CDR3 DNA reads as TGTGCCAGCTCACCCGACAGCGGAGGAGGGGAAAAACTGTTTTTT. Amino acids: CASSPDSGGGEKLFF.

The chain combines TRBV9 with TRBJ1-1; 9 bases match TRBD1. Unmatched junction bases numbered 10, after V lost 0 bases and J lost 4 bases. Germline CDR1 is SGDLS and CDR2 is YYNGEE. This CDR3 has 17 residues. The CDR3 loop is CASSVEGTGLSITEAFF. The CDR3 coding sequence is TGTGCCAGCAGCGTAGAGGGGACAGGGTTGTCGATCACTGAAGCTTTCTTT.

The CDR3 protein is CASSPRGGPDTQYF. DNA of the CDR3: TGCGCCAGCAGCCCCCGGGGGGGGCCAGATACGCAGTATTTT. J is TRBJ2-3 and V is TRBV5-1; 8 bases line up with TRBD2. This CDR3 is built from 14 residues. Trimming removed 4 bases from V and 4 bases from J; junction bases left unmatched: 5. Germline loops: CDR1 SGHRS, CDR2 YFSETQ.

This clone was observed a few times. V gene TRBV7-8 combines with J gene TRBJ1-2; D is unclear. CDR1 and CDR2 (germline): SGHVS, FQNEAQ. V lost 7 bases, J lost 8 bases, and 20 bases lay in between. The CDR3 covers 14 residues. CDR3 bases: TGTGCCAGCACCATTGCGTCCGGTTTTAAAGGCTACACCTTC. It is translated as CASTIASGFKGYTF.